The 5 T cell receptor beta chains below come from one sample, sequenced in a study of early T cells in non-severe SARS-CoV-2 infection. TCRdb analysed the 5' RACE reads with MiXCR anew, one entry per CDR3 protein. The sample yields under 70,000 distinct CDR3 sequences, around 13% seen once. What was sequenced was whole blood. These receptors were collected from an adult who was a healthcare worker with PCR-confirmed SARS-CoV-2 infection or an uninfected control (not recorded which).

The rearrangement uses TRBV29-1 and TRBJ1-1; no clear D. Germline values: CDR1 SQVTM, CDR2 ANQGSEA. The V end lost 7 bases, the J end lost 4 bases, and 16 bases lay between the germline ends. This CDR3 has 13 residues. DNA for the CDR3: TGCAGCGCTGAGATAGTCGCCGGCACTGAAGCTTTCTTT. As protein: CSAEIVAGTEAFF.

The rearrangement joins TRBV5-8 to TRBJ1-3; D is unresolved. Trimming cost V 1 base and J 8 bases, with 7 bases left between them. The CDR3 runs 12 residues. Per germline, CDR1 SGHTS and CDR2 YDEGEE. CDR3 DNA: TGTGCCAGCAGCTTGCAGGTCCACACCATATATTTT. Protein: CASSLQVHTIYF.

The chain has TRBV7-6 and TRBJ2-7; D is possibly TRBD1 or TRBD2 (7 bases each). Looked up from germline, CDR1 is SGHVS and CDR2 is FNYEAQ. The CDR3 length is 11 residues. The V end lost 8 bases, the J end lost 7 bases, and 12 bases lay between the germline ends. Here the CDR3 DNA reads TGTGCCAGCGGTCAGGGGGGGGAGCAGTACTTC. Translated, it gives CASGQGGEQYF.

The V and J genes are TRBV5-1 and TRBJ2-3; D tentatively reads TRBD1 or TRBD2 (5 bases each). CDR3 length equals 16 residues. The V end lost 4 bases, the J end lost 1 base, and 16 bases lay between the germline ends. Germline V lookup: CDR1 SGHRS, CDR2 YFSETQ. The CDR3 nucleotides are TGCGCCAGCAGCGGGGGACCTGCGACCCGCACAGATACGCAGTATTTT. It is translated as CASSGGPATRTDTQYF.

This clonotype was seen a few times. J is TRBJ1-6 and V is TRBV2; D is undetermined. The germline CDR1 and CDR2 sequences are SNHLY and FYNNEI. The V end lost 10 bases, the J end lost 8 bases, and 15 bases lay between the germline ends. The CDR3 sequence is 13 residues long. The CDR3 nucleotides read TGTGCCACTACCTCGGTGGCGGATTCACCCCTCCACTTT. It specifies CATTSVADSPLHF.